The rows below give T cell receptor beta chains drawn from one sample of a study of blood T cell repertoires in COVID-19. The table came from immunoSEQ multiplex PCR; TCRdb's copy has only in-frame clones and leaves some out. The sample includes about 330,000 clones, around 90% of them seen just once. Sequencing was done on a sample of peripheral blood. The receptors stem from a man aged 25-40 years with COVID-19, enrolled during active disease. CDR3s include the opening cysteine and the closing phenylalanine or tryptophan. A D gene is named only where the DNA matches it firmly. The size entry is marked missing in some rows and otherwise reads once, few, many or a size class.

v_call: TRBV29-1; d_call: -; clone_size: -; j_call: TRBJ2-6; cdr3_nt: TGCAGCGTTGCCGTCTCTGGGGCCAACGTCCTGACTTTC; cdr3_aa: CSVAVSGANVLTF
v_call: TRBV6-6; d_call: -; clone_size: -; j_call: TRBJ1-5; cdr3_nt: TGTGCCAGCAGTTCGCGGACAGCACGCAATCAGCCCCAGCATTTT; cdr3_aa: CASSSRTARNQPQHF
v_call: TRBV7-9; d_call: -; clone_size: once; j_call: TRBJ1-2; cdr3_nt: TGTGCCAGCAGCTTAGCGCTAGGGGCCAGCTCCTATGGCTACACCTTC; cdr3_aa: CASSLALGASSYGYTF
v_call: TRBV29-1; d_call: TRBD2; clone_size: -; j_call: TRBJ2-3; cdr3_nt: TGCAGCGTCCGACCTCCACTAGCGGGAGGGCCAATAGATACGCAGTATTTT; cdr3_aa: CSVRPPLAGGPIDTQYF
v_call: TRBV5-1; d_call: TRBD1; clone_size: -; j_call: TRBJ1-2; cdr3_nt: TGCGCCAGCAGCTTGGCGGGCACAGGGGGCGGCTACACCTTC; cdr3_aa: CASSLAGTGGGYTF
v_call: TRBV19; d_call: -; clone_size: -; j_call: TRBJ1-2; cdr3_nt: TGTGCCAGTAGCTTCCGGGGGACTAACTATGGCTACACCTTC; cdr3_aa: CASSFRGTNYGYTF
v_call: TRBV4-2; d_call: TRBD1; clone_size: -; j_call: TRBJ1-6; cdr3_nt: TGTGCCAGCAGCCAGTTCGTAGGACAGGGCGGATCACCCCTCCACTTT; cdr3_aa: CASSQFVGQGGSPLHF
v_call: TRBV6-6; d_call: -; clone_size: -; j_call: TRBJ1-4; cdr3_nt: TGTGCCAGCAGCTCCACAGGTGCAGGTGAAAAACTGTTTTTT; cdr3_aa: CASSSTGAGEKLFF
v_call: TRBV4-1; d_call: -; clone_size: once; j_call: TRBJ2-7; cdr3_nt: TGCGCCAGCAGCCAAACGGGTAGACAGAGAGATCTGTACTTC; cdr3_aa: CASSQTGRQRDLYF
v_call: TRBV6-2/TRBV6-3; d_call: TRBD1; clone_size: -; j_call: TRBJ1-2; cdr3_nt: TGTGCCAGCAGTTACACCCCTTTTCGACAGGGCTATGGCTACACCTTC; cdr3_aa: CASSYTPFRQGYGYTF
v_call: TRBV19; d_call: -; clone_size: -; j_call: TRBJ2-7; cdr3_nt: TGTGCCAGTACCGCCCCACAGGGAACCTACGAGCAGTACTTC; cdr3_aa: CASTAPQGTYEQYF
v_call: TRBV5-1; d_call: -; clone_size: -; j_call: TRBJ2-1; cdr3_nt: TGCGCCAGCAGCTTTCAACTGAATCAAGCCAATGATGAGCAGTTCTTC; cdr3_aa: CASSFQLNQANDEQFF
v_call: TRBV2; d_call: TRBD1; clone_size: once; j_call: TRBJ1-3; cdr3_nt: TGTGCCAGCATTCTGACAGGGCGAGGAAACACCATATATTTT; cdr3_aa: CASILTGRGNTIYF
v_call: TRBV15; d_call: -; clone_size: -; j_call: TRBJ2-5; cdr3_nt: TGTGCCACCAGCAGAGGGTACAGGCAAGAGACCCAGTACTTC; cdr3_aa: CATSRGYRQETQYF